Below, 5 T cell receptor beta chains from the same sample are listed, as sequenced in a study of early T cells in non-severe SARS-CoV-2 infection. Each CDR3 protein gets one entry after TCRdb re-called the 5' RACE reads with MiXCR. The table lists roughly 46,000 distinct CDR3 sequences, less than 6.5% of them singletons. The sequencing used whole blood, collected at baseline. All receptors come from an adult who was a healthcare worker with PCR-confirmed SARS-CoV-2 infection or an uninfected control (not recorded which).

This clonotype appeared many times. This chain uses TRBV18 with TRBJ2-5; D might be TRBD1 (6 bases). V shed 2 bases and J shed 5 bases, with 9 bases lying between them. This CDR3 spans 13 amino acids. Germline-derived CDR1 and CDR2 are KGHSH and LQKENI. Written as DNA, the CDR3 is TGTGCCAGCTCACCAGCAGGGGAGGAGACCCAGTACTTC. As protein: CASSPAGEETQYF.

This clonotype has at least ten counts. The chain is built from TRBV25-1 and TRBJ2-5, with 8 bases aligning to TRBD2. The CDR3 spans 15 residues. Germline trimming cut 5 bases from V and 2 bases from J; bases unmatched to any gene: 7. Germline assignment: CDR1 MGHDK and CDR2 SYGVNS. CDR3 loop: CASSLPGLEQETQYF. CDR3 coding DNA: TGTGCCAGCAGTTTACCGGGACTAGAGCAAGAGACCCAGTACTTC.

This clonotype was observed a handful of times. This rearrangement joins TRBV14 to TRBJ2-1, with 8 positions matching TRBD2. J lost 2 bases, V lost 0 bases, and 9 bases had no gene match. This CDR3 has 18 amino acids. The germline gives CDR1 SGHDN, CDR2 FVKESK. CDR3 region: CASSQDPRTGGPYNEQFF. Here the CDR3 DNA reads TGTGCCAGCAGCCAAGATCCCCGAACGGGAGGGCCCTACAATGAGCAGTTCTTC. Filled out from reference TRBV14 and TRBJ2-1, the complete variable domain reads EAGVTQFPSHSVIEKGQTVTLRCDPISGHDNLYWYRRVMGKEIKFLLHFVKESKQDESGMPNNRFLAERTGGTYSTLKVQPAELEDSGVYFCASSQDPRTGGPYNEQFFGPGTRLTVL.

This clonotype was seen at least ten times. V is TRBV12-3 or TRBV12-4 and J is TRBJ2-7, with 9 bases that match TRBD1. CDR3 length equals 14 residues. Trimming cost V 6 bases and J 0 bases; bases outside gene matches: 3. The CDR3 nucleotides read TGTGCCAGCAGGGGACAGGGAAGCTCCTACGAGCAGTACTTC. It encodes CASRGQGSSYEQYF.

This clonotype came up many times. V is TRBV11-2 and J is TRBJ2-1; a weak D match, TRBD1 (6 bases). The CDR3 loop spans 15 amino acids. Trimming left V 1 base short and J 6 bases short, with 13 bases between. Looked up from germline, CDR1 is SGHAT and CDR2 is FQNNGV. The CDR3 region has the DNA TGTGCCAGCAGCTTAGCAATGGGCAGGGGCAATGAGCAGTTCTTC. As protein: CASSLAMGRGNEQFF.